What follows are 7 T cell receptor beta chains derived from one specimen sequenced in a study of blood T cell repertoires in COVID-19. This table comes from immunoSEQ multiplex PCR, and its TCRdb copy is limited to in-frame clones, with some not included. The sample carries hundreds of thousands of clones, 88% recorded once. The sequenced material came from peripheral blood. These receptor sequences come from a man aged 18 to 29 with active or convalescent COVID-19.

This sequence joins TRBV6-1 and TRBJ1-1; the match to TRBD1 covers 7 bases. V lost 4 bases and J lost 4; bases outside the gene matches: 9. The CDR3 length is 15 residues. CDR1 is MNHNS, CDR2 SASEGT, per germline. This CDR3 reads CASSARQGRGTEAFF. CDR3 sequence (DNA): TGTGCCAGCAGTGCACGACAGGGTAGGGGCACTGAAGCTTTCTTT.

V gene TRBV7-6 combines with J gene TRBJ1-1; D gene uncertain. Germline-derived CDR1 and CDR2 are SGHVS and FNYEAQ. V was trimmed by 3 bases and J by 5 bases, leaving 19 bases between them. This CDR3 contains 16 residues. The CDR3 sequence: CASSFSLPGPETEAFF. CDR3 DNA sequence: TGTGCCAGCAGCTTTTCTCTCCCTGGTCCGGAGACTGAAGCTTTCTTT. Full variable domain (remainder filled in from reference TRBV7-6 and TRBJ1-1): GAGVSQSPRYKVTKRGQDVALRCDPISGHVSLYWYRQALGQGPEFLTYFNYEAQQDKSGLPNDRFSAERPEGSISTLTIQRTEQRDSAMYRCASSFSLPGPETEAFFGQGTRLTVV.

The chain uses TRBV2 and TRBJ2-6, with a tentative D call TRBD1 (5 bases). V was trimmed by 4 bases and J by 5 bases, leaving 15 bases between them. The length of the CDR3 is 16 residues. Germline CDR1 and CDR2: SNHLY and FYNNEI. CDR3 in amino acids: CASSAGHRYRANVLTF. CDR3 nucleotide sequence: TGTGCCAGCAGTGCCGGACACAGGTATCGGGCCAACGTCCTGACTTTC.

The chain joins TRBV9 to TRBJ2-2; D remains ambiguous. CDR3 size: 17 residues. Germline lookup yields CDR1 SGDLS and CDR2 YYNGEE. Trimming removed 1 base from V and 2 bases from J, with 15 bases in between. This CDR3 reads CASSVNSRQTNTGELFF. Here the CDR3 DNA reads TGTGCCAGCAGCGTAAATTCCAGGCAGACAAACACCGGGGAGCTGTTTTTT.

The J gene is TRBJ2-7, the V gene TRBV2; TRBD1 matches 7 bases. V lost 4 bases to trimming and J lost 3 bases; unmatched junction nucleotides: 3. Germline CDR1 and CDR2: SNHLY and FYNNEI. The CDR3 contains 13 residues. CDR3 loop: CASSGQGDYEQYF. The DNA of the CDR3 is TGTGCCAGCAGTGGACAGGGAGACTACGAGCAGTACTTC.

The J gene is TRBJ1-2, the V gene TRBV6-5, with 7 bases identical to TRBD1. The V and J ends lost 4 bases and 4 bases, in that order; junction bases with no gene match: 6. The CDR3 spans 14 residues. Germline V CDR1 and CDR2: MNHEY, SVGAGI. Here the CDR3 reads CASSSPTGIYGYTF. The CDR3 DNA reads TGTGCCAGCAGTTCCCCGACAGGGATCTATGGCTACACCTTC.

The CDR3 loop is CASGLVVRVSGANVLTF. The CDR3 region has the DNA TGTGCTAGTGGTTTGGTAGTACGAGTCTCTGGGGCCAACGTCCTGACTTTC. The chain links TRBV12-5 to TRBJ2-6; D unclear. V was cut by 0 bases and J by 0 bases, with 9 bases left in between. CDR1 and CDR2 (germline): LGHNT, FRNRAP. This CDR3 contains 17 residues.